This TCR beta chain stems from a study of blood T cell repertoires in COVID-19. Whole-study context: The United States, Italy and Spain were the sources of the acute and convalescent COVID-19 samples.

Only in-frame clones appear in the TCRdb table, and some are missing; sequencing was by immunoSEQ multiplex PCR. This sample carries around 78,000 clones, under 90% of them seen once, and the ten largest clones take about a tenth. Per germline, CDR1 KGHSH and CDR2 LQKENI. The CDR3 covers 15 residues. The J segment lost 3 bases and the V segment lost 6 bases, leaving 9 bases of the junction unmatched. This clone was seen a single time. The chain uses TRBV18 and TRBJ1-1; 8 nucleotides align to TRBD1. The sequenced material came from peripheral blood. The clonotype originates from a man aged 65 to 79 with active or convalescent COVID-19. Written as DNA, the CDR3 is TGTGCCAGCTCTCTCCTCAGGGGGCGGGACACTGAAGCTTTCTTT. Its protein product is CASSLLRGRDTEAFF.